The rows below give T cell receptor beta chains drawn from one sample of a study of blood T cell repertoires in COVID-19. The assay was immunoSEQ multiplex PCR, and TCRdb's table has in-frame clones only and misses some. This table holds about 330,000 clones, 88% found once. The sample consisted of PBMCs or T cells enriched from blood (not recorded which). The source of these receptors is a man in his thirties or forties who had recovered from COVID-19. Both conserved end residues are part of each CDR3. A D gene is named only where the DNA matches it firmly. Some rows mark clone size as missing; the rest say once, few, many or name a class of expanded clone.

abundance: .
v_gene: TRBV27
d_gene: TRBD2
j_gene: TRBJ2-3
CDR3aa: CASSLLLAGGRATDTQYF
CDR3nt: TGTGCCAGCAGTTTATTGTTAGCGGGGGGGCGTGCCACAGATACGCAGTATTTT

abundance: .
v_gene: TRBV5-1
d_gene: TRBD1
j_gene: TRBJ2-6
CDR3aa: CASSFDRGNSGANVLTF
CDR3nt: TGCGCCAGCAGCTTCGACAGGGGAAACTCTGGGGCCAACGTCCTGACTTTC

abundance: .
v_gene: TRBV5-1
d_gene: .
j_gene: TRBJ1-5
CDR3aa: CASSLGGANQPQHF
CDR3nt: TGCGCCAGCAGCTTAGGGGGGGCCAATCAGCCCCAGCATTTT

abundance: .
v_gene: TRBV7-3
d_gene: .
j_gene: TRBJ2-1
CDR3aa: CASSPQGGVSYNEQFF
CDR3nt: TGTGCCAGCAGCCCCCAAGGAGGGGTCAGCTACAATGAGCAGTTCTTC

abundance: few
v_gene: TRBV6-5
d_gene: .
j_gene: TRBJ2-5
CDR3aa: CASSAQGPETQYF
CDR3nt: TGTGCCAGCAGCGCCCAGGGGCCTGAGACCCAGTACTTC

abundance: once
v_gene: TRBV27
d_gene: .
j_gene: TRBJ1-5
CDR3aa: CASSLSVSQPQHF
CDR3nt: TGTGCCAGCTCCCTTTCAGTAAGTCAGCCCCAGCATTTT

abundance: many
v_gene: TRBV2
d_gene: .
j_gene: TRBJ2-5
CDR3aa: CASSVEGIETQYF
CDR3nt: TGTGCCAGCAGTGTTGAGGGTATAGAGACCCAGTACTTC

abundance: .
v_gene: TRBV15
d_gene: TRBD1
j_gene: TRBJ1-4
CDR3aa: CATSRRDSPNEKLFF
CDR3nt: TGTGCCACCAGCAGAAGGGACAGCCCTAATGAAAAACTGTTTTTT

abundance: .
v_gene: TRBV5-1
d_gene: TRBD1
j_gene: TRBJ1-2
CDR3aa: CASSKTGTDYGYTF
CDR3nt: TGCGCCAGCAGCAAGACCGGGACAGACTATGGCTACACCTTC

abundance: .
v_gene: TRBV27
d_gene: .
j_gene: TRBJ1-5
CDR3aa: CASSSQGTAEPQHF
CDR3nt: TGTGCCAGCAGTAGCCAGGGGACGGCGGAGCCCCAGCATTTT

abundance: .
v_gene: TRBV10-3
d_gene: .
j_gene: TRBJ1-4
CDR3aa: CAISESQGFGEKLFF
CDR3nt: TGTGCCATCAGTGAGTCCCAGGGGTTTGGCGAAAAACTGTTTTTT

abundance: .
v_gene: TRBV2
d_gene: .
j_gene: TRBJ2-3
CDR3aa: CASSGGSTDTQYF
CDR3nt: TGTGCCAGCAGTGGCGGTAGCACAGATACGCAGTATTTT

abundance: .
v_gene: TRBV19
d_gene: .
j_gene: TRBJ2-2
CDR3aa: CASSIGGIHSGELFF
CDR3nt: TGTGCCAGTAGTATAGGAGGGATACACTCCGGGGAGCTGTTTTTT

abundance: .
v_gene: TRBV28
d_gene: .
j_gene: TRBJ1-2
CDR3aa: CASSLVEDGYTF
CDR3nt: TGTGCCAGCAGTTTAGTAGAGGATGGCTACACCTTC

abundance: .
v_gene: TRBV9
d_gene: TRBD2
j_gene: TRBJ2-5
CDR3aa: CASSVAIAGGYLQETQYF
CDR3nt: TGTGCCAGCAGCGTAGCCATAGCGGGGGGATACCTCCAAGAGACCCAGTACTTC

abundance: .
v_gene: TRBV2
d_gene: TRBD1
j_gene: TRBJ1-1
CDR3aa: CASSADRDTEAFF
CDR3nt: TGTGCCAGCAGTGCGGACAGGGACACTGAAGCTTTCTTT

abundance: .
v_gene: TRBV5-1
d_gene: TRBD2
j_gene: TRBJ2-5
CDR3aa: CASQRGEQETQYF
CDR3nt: TGCGCCAGCCAGCGGGGGGAACAAGAGACCCAGTACTTC

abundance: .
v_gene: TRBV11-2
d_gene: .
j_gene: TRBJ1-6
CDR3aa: CASRAPPGTQVNSPLHF
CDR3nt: TGTGCCAGCAGGGCCCCACCCGGGACACAGGTTAATTCACCCCTCCACTTT

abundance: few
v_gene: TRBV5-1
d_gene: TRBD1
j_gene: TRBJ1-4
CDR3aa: CASSSGQFNEKLFF
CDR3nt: TGCGCCAGCAGCTCGGGACAGTTTAATGAAAAACTGTTTTTT

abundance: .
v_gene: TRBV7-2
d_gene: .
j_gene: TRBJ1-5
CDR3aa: CASSPQGLRSNQPQHF
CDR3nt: TGTGCCAGCAGCCCTCAGGGGCTTAGGAGCAATCAGCCCCAGCATTTT

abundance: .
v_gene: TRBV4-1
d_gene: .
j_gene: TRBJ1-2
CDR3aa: CASSQGYRESAGYTF
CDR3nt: TGCGCCAGCAGCCAGGGATACAGGGAAAGTGCTGGCTACACCTTC

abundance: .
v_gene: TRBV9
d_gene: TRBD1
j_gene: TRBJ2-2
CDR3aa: CASSVWGTGNTGELFF
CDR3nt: TGTGCCAGCAGCGTTTGGGGGACAGGGAACACCGGGGAGCTGTTTTTT

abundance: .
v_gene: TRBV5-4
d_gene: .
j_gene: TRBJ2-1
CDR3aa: CASSLAGGGWDNEQFF
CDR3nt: TGTGCCAGCAGCTTGGCAGGCGGGGGCTGGGACAATGAGCAGTTCTTC

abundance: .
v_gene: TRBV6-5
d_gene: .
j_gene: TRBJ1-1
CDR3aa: CASSYASRVDTEAFF
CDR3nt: TGTGCCAGCAGTTACGCGAGCAGGGTGGACACTGAAGCTTTCTTT

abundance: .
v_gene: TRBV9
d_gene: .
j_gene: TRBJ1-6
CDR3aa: CASSVEITPSSPLHF
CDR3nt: TGTGCCAGCAGCGTAGAGATAACTCCTAGTTCACCCCTCCACTTT

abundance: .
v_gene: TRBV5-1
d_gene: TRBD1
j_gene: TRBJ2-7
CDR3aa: CASGGTGAYEQYF
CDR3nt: TGCGCCAGCGGCGGGACAGGGGCCTACGAGCAGTACTTC

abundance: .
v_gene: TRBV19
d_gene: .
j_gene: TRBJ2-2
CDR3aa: CASSMGRNTGELFF
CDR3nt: TGTGCCAGTAGTATGGGCAGGAACACCGGGGAGCTGTTTTTT

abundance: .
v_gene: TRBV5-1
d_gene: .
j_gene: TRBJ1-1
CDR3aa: CTSSLVQNTEAFF
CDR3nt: TGCACCAGCAGCTTGGTACAGAACACTGAAGCTTTCTTT

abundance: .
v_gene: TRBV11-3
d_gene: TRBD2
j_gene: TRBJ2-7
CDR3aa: CASSSGGAYEQYF
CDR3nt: TGTGCCAGCAGTAGCGGGGGGGCTTACGAGCAGTACTTC

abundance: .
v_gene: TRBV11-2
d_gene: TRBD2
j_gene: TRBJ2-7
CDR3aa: CASSLGSGTSSFLGEQYF
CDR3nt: TGTGCCAGCAGCTTAGGTTCTGGGACTAGCTCTTTCTTGGGCGAGCAGTACTTC

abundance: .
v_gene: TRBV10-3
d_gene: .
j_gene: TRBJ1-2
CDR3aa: CAISPGGPPNYGYTF
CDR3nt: TGTGCCATCAGTCCCGGGGGACCCCCTAACTATGGCTACACCTTC

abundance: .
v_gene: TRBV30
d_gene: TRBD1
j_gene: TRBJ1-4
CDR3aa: CAWAGTGVEKLFF
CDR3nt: TGTGCCTGGGCCGGGACAGGGGTTGAAAAACTGTTTTTT

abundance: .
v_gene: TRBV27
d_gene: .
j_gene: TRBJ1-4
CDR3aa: CASSTGEKLFF
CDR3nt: TGTGCCAGCAGTACAGGGGAAAAACTGTTTTTT

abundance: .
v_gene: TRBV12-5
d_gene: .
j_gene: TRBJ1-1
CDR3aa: CASGSLGGAATEAFF
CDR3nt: TGTGCTAGTGGTTCCCTAGGGGGGGCTGCCACTGAAGCTTTCTTT

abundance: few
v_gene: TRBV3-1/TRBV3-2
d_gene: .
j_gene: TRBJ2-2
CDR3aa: CASSQVLQVPGELFF
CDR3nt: TGTGCCAGCAGCCAAGTATTACAGGTACCCGGGGAGCTGTTTTTT

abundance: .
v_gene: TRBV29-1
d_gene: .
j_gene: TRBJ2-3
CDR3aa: CSALLTDTQYF
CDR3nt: TGCAGCGCTCTTCTCACAGATACGCAGTATTTT

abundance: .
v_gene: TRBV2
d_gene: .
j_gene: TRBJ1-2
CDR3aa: CASRDSYGYTF
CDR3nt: TGTGCCAGCAGGGACAGCTATGGCTACACCTTC

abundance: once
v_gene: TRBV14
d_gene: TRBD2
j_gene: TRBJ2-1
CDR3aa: CASSQVLHSRGAYNEQFF
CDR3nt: TGTGCCAGCAGCCAAGTGCTGCACAGCCGGGGGGCCTACAATGAGCAGTTCTTC

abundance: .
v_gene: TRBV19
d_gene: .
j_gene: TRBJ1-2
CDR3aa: CASSISRDYGYTF
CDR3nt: TGTGCCAGTAGTATCTCTCGTGACTATGGCTACACCTTC

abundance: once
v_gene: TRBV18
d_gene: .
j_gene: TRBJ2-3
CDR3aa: CASSPSQGSTDTQYF
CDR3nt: TGTGCCAGCTCACCCTCCCAGGGAAGCACAGATACGCAGTATTTT

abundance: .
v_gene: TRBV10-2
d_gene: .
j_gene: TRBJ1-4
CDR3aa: CASRTESNEKLFF
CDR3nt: TGCGCCAGCAGAACCGAGAGTAATGAAAAACTGTTTTTT

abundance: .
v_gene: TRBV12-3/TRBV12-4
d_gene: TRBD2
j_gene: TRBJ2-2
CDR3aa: CASSLTSVGELFF
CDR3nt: TGTGCCAGCAGCCTAACTAGCGTCGGGGAGCTGTTTTTT

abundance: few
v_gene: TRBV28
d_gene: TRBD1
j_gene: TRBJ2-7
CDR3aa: CASISGQSSYEQYF
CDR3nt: TGTGCCAGCATCTCGGGACAGAGCTCCTACGAGCAGTACTTC

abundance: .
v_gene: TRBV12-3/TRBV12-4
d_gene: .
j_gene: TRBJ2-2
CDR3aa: CASSLAGAGELFF
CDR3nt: TGTGCCAGCAGTTTGGCAGGCGCGGGGGAGCTGTTTTTT

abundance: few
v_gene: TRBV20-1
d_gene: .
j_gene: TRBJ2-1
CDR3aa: CSARGLDEQFF
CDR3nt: TGCAGTGCTAGGGGACTTGATGAGCAGTTCTTC

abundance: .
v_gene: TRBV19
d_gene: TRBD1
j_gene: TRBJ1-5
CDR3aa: CASSLEGASVPQHF
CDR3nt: TGTGCCAGTAGTTTGGAGGGGGCAAGTGTGCCCCAGCATTTT

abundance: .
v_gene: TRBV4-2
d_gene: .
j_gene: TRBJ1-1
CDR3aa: CASSQRSRVGEAFF
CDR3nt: TGTGCCAGCAGCCAAAGATCCAGGGTGGGTGAAGCTTTCTTT

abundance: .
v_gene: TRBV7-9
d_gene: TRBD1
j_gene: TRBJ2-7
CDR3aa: CASSQDREIYEQYF
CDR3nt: TGTGCCAGCAGTCAAGACAGGGAGATCTACGAGCAGTACTTC

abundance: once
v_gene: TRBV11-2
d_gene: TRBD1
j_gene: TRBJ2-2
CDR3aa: CASSSSLPGQGVGELFF
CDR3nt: TGTGCCAGCAGCTCCAGCCTGCCGGGACAGGGGGTCGGGGAGCTGTTTTTT

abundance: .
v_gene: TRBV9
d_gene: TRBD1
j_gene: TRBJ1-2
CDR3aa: CASSAGTVRVYGYTF
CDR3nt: TGTGCCAGCAGCGCCGGGACAGTTAGGGTCTATGGCTACACCTTC

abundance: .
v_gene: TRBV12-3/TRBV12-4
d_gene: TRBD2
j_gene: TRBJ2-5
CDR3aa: CASSYFGGETQYF
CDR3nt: TGTGCCAGCAGTTACTTCGGGGGGGAGACCCAGTACTTC

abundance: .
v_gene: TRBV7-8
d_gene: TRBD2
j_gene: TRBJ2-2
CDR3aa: CASSFPSGGPNTGELFF
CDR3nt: TGTGCCAGCAGCTTCCCTAGCGGGGGGCCGAACACCGGGGAGCTGTTTTTT

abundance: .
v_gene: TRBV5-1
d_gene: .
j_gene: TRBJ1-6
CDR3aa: CASSLGLISYNSPLHF
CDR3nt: TGCGCCAGCAGCTTGGGTCTAATCTCCTATAATTCACCCCTCCACTTT

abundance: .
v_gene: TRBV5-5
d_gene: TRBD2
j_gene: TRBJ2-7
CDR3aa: CASSSGLGGYEQYF
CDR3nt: TGTGCCAGCAGCTCGGGACTAGGGGGATACGAGCAGTACTTC

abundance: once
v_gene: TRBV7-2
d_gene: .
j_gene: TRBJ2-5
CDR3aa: CASSLVSGETQYF
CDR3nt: TGTGCCAGCAGCTTAGTGTCAGGGGAGACCCAGTACTTC

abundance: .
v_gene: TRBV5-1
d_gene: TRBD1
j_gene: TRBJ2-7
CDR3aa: CASSGGQGLSYEQYF
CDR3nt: TGCGCCAGCAGCGGGGGACAGGGGCTTTCCTACGAGCAGTACTTC

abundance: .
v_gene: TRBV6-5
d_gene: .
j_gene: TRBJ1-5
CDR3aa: CASNGGDGQPQHF
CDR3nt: TGTGCCAGCAACGGGGGGGATGGTCAGCCCCAGCATTTT

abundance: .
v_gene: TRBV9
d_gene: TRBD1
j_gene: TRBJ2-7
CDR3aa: CASSVDSLPGQGMYEQYF
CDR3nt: TGTGCCAGCAGCGTAGATAGCTTGCCGGGACAGGGGATGTACGAGCAGTACTTC

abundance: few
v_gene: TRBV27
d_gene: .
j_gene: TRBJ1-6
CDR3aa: CASSWGRGFLSPLHF
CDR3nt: TGTGCCAGCAGTTGGGGCAGGGGATTTTTGTCACCCCTCCACTTT

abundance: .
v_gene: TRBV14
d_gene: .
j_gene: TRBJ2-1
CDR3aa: CASSQRVKSYNEQFF
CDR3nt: TGTGCCAGCAGCCAAAGAGTTAAATCCTACAATGAGCAGTTCTTC